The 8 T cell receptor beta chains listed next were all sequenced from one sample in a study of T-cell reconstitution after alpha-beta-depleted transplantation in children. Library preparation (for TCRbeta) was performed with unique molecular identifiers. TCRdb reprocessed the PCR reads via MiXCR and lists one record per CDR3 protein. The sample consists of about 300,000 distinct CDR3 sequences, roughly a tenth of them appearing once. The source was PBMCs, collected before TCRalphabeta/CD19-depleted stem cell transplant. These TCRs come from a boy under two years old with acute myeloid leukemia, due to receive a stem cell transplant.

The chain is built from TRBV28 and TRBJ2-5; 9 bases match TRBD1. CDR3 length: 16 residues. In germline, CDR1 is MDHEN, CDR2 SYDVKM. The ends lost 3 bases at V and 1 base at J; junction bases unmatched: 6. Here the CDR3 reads CASSLPLTGGQETQYF. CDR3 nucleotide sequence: TGTGCCAGCAGTTTGCCATTGACAGGGGGCCAAGAGACCCAGTACTTC.

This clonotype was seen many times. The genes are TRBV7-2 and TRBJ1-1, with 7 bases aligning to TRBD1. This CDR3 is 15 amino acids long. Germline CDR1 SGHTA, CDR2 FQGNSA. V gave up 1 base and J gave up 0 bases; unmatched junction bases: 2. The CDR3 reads CASSLGGQMNTEAFF. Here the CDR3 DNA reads TGTGCCAGCAGCTTAGGGGGACAGATGAACACTGAAGCTTTCTTT.

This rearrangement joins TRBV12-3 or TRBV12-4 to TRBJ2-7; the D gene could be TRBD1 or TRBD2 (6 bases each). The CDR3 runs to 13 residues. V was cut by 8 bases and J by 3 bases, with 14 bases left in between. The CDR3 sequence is CASGRTAVYEQYF. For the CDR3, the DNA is TGTGCCAGCGGGAGGACAGCTGTCTACGAGCAGTACTTC.

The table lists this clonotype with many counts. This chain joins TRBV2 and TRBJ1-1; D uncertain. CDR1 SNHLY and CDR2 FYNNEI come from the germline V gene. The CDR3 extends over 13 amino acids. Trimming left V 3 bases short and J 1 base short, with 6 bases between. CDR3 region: CASSDHKNTEAFF. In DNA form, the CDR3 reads TGTGCCAGCAGTGACCACAAGAACACTGAAGCTTTCTTT.

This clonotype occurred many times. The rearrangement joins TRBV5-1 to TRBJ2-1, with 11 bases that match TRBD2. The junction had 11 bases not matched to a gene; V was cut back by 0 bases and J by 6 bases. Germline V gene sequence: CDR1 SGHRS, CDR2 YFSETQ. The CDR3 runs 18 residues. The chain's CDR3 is CASSLGLAGRPSSNEQFF. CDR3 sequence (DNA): TGCGCCAGCAGCTTGGGACTAGCGGGGCGCCCTTCGTCCAATGAGCAGTTCTTC.

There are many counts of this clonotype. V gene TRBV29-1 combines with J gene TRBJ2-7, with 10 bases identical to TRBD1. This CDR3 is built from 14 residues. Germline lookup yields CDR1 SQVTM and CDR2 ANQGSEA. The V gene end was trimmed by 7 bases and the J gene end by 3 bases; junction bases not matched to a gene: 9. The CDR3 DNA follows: TGCAGCGCTAGACAGGGGGCCCCTCGCTACGAGCAGTACTTC. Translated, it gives CSARQGAPRYEQYF.

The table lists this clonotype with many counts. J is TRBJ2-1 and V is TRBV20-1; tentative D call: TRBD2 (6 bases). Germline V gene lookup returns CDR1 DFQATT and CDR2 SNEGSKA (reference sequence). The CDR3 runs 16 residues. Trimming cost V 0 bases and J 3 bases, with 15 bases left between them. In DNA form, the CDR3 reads TGCAGTGCTAGAGAATCTGGGAGCGGGCTCTACAATGAGCAGTTCTTC. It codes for CSARESGSGLYNEQFF.

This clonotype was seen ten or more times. The CDR3 is CSAPGGQAGTGELFF. For the CDR3, the DNA is TGCAGCGCTCCCGGTGGGCAGGCGGGCACCGGGGAGCTGTTTTTT. This chain joins TRBV29-1 and TRBJ2-2; D is perhaps TRBD2 (5 bases). V was trimmed by 7 bases and J by 4 bases, leaving 19 bases between them. The CDR3 totals 15 residues. Looked up from germline, CDR1 is SQVTM and CDR2 is ANQGSEA.